This is a list of T cell receptor beta chains from one sample in a study of blood T cell repertoires in COVID-19. Profiling relied on immunoSEQ multiplex PCR, and the TCRdb table lists in-frame clones only, not all of them. The sample carries approximately 250,000 clones, 75% to 85% recorded once. Sequencing used peripheral blood. These receptors were collected from a human donor in a cohort sampled during active COVID-19. The CDR3 runs from the conserved cysteine through the conserved F or W. The D gene is left open where the match is weak. Clone size is not always given. Where it is, it says once, few, many or a class for expanded clones.

D	size	V	J	DNA	CDR3
TRBD2	NA	TRBV29-1	TRBJ2-1	TGCAGCGTTGATAGTCCGCTAGCGGGAGAGTTCAATGAGCAGTTCTTC	CSVDSPLAGEFNEQFF
TRBD2	NA	TRBV27	TRBJ2-1	TGTGCCAGCAGTGGGCGTAGCGGGGGGGTTAGCTCCTACAATGAGCAGTTCTTC	CASSGRSGGVSSYNEQFF
NA	NA	TRBV5-1	TRBJ2-7	TGCGCCAGCAGCTTGGCTGACAGGCCCTTTGAGCAGTACTTC	CASSLADRPFEQYF
NA	NA	TRBV19	TRBJ1-4	TGTGCCAGTCGAGAACAGATTGCAACTAATGAAAAACTGTTTTTT	CASREQIATNEKLFF
TRBD1	few	TRBV5-1	TRBJ2-2	TGCGCCAGCAGCTCAAGACAGGGGTTAACCGGGGAGCTGTTTTTT	CASSSRQGLTGELFF
NA	NA	TRBV29-1	TRBJ1-1	TGCAGCGTTGACCGGTCTTTGAACACTGAAGCTTTCTTT	CSVDRSLNTEAFF
TRBD1	once	TRBV10-3	TRBJ1-1	TGTGCCATCAGTGAAAACAGGGGGGGTAGAAACACTGAAGCTTTCTTT	CAISENRGGRNTEAFF
TRBD2	NA	TRBV4-1	TRBJ2-1	TGCGCCAGCAGCTCCTATGGGGCGGGAGGTCGCTCAACCACCCACAATGAGCAGTTCTTC	CASSSYGAGGRSTTHNEQFF
NA	once	TRBV11-3	TRBJ2-5	TGTGCCAGCAGCTTAGATCCTCAAGAGACCCAGTACTTC	CASSLDPQETQYF
TRBD1	once	TRBV18	TRBJ2-7	TGTGCCAGCTCGCCGAGACAGGGGACTTACTACGAGCAGTACTTC	CASSPRQGTYYEQYF
TRBD1	few	TRBV2	TRBJ2-5	TGTGCCAGCAGTGCTCCCTCGGGCGCTGACAGGGTTGGTACGGAGACCCAGTACTTC	CASSAPSGADRVGTETQYF
TRBD1	NA	TRBV30	TRBJ2-7	TGTGCCTGGAGAAACCGGGACAGGGGGCGCAGGGAGCAGTACTTC	CAWRNRDRGRREQYF
NA	NA	TRBV5-1	TRBJ1-1	TGCGCCAGCGGAATCGGGGGGAACACTGAAGCTTTCTTT	CASGIGGNTEAFF
NA	NA	TRBV6-4	TRBJ1-6	TGTGCCAGCAGTCCAAATCGGGGGAATTCACCCCTCCACTTT	CASSPNRGNSPLHF
TRBD1	many	TRBV18	TRBJ1-6	TGTGCCAGCTCACCACTACAGGGGGCTAGTAGCGGTTCACCCCTCCACTTT	CASSPLQGASSGSPLHF
NA	NA	TRBV7-3	TRBJ2-2	TGTGCCAGCAGCCGGGGACTGAACACCGGGGAGCTGTTTTTT	CASSRGLNTGELFF
NA	NA	TRBV18	TRBJ1-2	TGTGCCAGCTCACCACCGTCCACAGGCCCTGACTATGGCTACACCTTC	CASSPPSTGPDYGYTF
NA	NA	TRBV9	TRBJ2-1	TGTGCCAGCGGGGCCCAGGCCTACAATGAGCAGTTCTTC	CASGAQAYNEQFF
TRBD1	NA	TRBV9	TRBJ1-4	TGTGCCAGCAGCCCCGGACAGGGGGCAACTAATGAAAAACTGTTTTTT	CASSPGQGATNEKLFF
TRBD2	NA	TRBV10-3	TRBJ2-5	TGTGCCATCAGTGGCCCCTCAGCGGGAGTTAAGGGGGAAGAGACCCAGTACTTC	CAISGPSAGVKGEETQYF
NA	NA	TRBV11-3	TRBJ2-2	TGTGCCAGCAGCTTAGATCGGGGGACCCGGTTCAACACCGGGGAGCTGTTTTTT	CASSLDRGTRFNTGELFF
NA	NA	TRBV19	TRBJ2-6	TGTGCCAGTAGTCCCCGTATCGGTGGGGCCAACGTCCTGACTTTC	CASSPRIGGANVLTF
NA	once	TRBV21-1	TRBJ2-5	TGTGCCAGCAGCAAAGATCACCAGCAAGAGACCCAGTACTTC	CASSKDHQQETQYF
NA	NA	TRBV30	TRBJ1-1	TGTGCCTGGAGTCGGGCAGGGGACATGAACACTGAAGCTTTCTTT	CAWSRAGDMNTEAFF
NA	NA	TRBV5-1	TRBJ2-2	TGCGCCAGCAGGGACAGGAACACCGGGGAGCTGTTTTTT	CASRDRNTGELFF
NA	NA	TRBV7-3	TRBJ2-3	TGTGCCAGCGGTAGCGATGGGGAAGATACGCAGTATTTT	CASGSDGEDTQYF
TRBD2	NA	TRBV9	TRBJ2-2	TGTGCCAGCAGCGCGACTAGCGGGGGGTGGACCGGGGAGCTGTTTTTT	CASSATSGGWTGELFF
TRBD1	NA	TRBV10-1	TRBJ1-1	TGCGCCAGCAGTGGACAGGGGAACACTGAAGCTTTCTTT	CASSGQGNTEAFF
TRBD1	NA	TRBV5-4	TRBJ2-2	TGTGCCAGCAGATCCCGGGACAGGGGCTACACCGGGGAGCTGTTTTTT	CASRSRDRGYTGELFF
NA	NA	TRBV30	TRBJ1-1	TGTGCCTGGAGTTTCCTCTCAGGGTTGGGATCTTTGGACACTGAAGCTTTCTTT	CAWSFLSGLGSLDTEAFF
NA	few	TRBV23-1	TRBJ1-2	TGCGCCAGCAGTCCGAACTACTATGGCTACACCTTC	CASSPNYYGYTF
TRBD1	NA	TRBV10-2	TRBJ2-7	TGCGCCAGCAGTGAGGCAGGGGGTCGTAACGAGCAGTACTTC	CASSEAGGRNEQYF
NA	NA	TRBV18	TRBJ2-5	TGTGCCAGCTCACCGCCGACCGGAGAAGAGACCCAGTACTTC	CASSPPTGEETQYF
NA	NA	TRBV6-2/TRBV6-3	TRBJ1-2	TGTGCCAGCAGTCCCGACACCTATGGCTACACCTTC	CASSPDTYGYTF
TRBD2	NA	TRBV20-1	TRBJ2-2	TGCAGTGCTAGTAGCGGGGGAGCCGGGGAGCTGTTTTTT	CSASSGGAGELFF
NA	NA	TRBV19	TRBJ2-1	TGTGCCAGTAGTTCCCCCGGCTCCTACAATGAGCAGTTCTTC	CASSSPGSYNEQFF
NA	once	TRBV19	TRBJ2-5	TGTGCCAGTAGTAGACGACTACAACGAATTCAAGAGACCCAGTACTTC	CASSRRLQRIQETQYF
NA	NA	TRBV3-1/TRBV3-2	TRBJ1-2	TGTGCCAGCAGCCAAGCTTCGAGACAGTACTATGGCTACACCTTC	CASSQASRQYYGYTF
NA	NA	TRBV24-1	TRBJ1-1	TGTGCCACCAGTGACCCGGACAAAACTGAAGCTTTCTTT	CATSDPDKTEAFF
NA	NA	TRBV7-2	TRBJ1-2	TGTGCCAGCAGCTTAGCAGGGGGACCAAGAGGCTACACCTTC	CASSLAGGPRGYTF
TRBD1	medium-sized	TRBV27	TRBJ2-3	TGTGCCAGCAGTTTTGGGACAGGGGGGTCCGGTACGCAGTATTTT	CASSFGTGGSGTQYF
NA	NA	TRBV5-1	TRBJ1-2	TGCGCCAGCAGCATTGACGGGTCCGCTAACTATGGCTACACCTTC	CASSIDGSANYGYTF
NA	once	TRBV27	TRBJ2-1	TGTGCCAGCAGTTTAGGGGCAGGGTCGGAGAATGAGCAGTTCTTC	CASSLGAGSENEQFF
TRBD1	once	TRBV5-1	TRBJ2-5	TGCGCCAGCAGCTTGGGGACAGGGGGCAGGGAGACCCAGTACTTC	CASSLGTGGRETQYF
TRBD1	NA	TRBV24-1	TRBJ2-1	TGTGCCACCAGTCGATTGCAGGGGGCATCAAATGAGCAGTTCTTC	CATSRLQGASNEQFF
NA	NA	TRBV28	TRBJ2-3	TGTGCCTCCTCGAGTGGTTTAGATACGCAGTATTTT	CASSSGLDTQYF
NA	NA	TRBV29-1	TRBJ2-1	TGCAGCGTTGCTAGTTCGGGACTCTTCTACAATGAGCAGTTCTTC	CSVASSGLFYNEQFF
TRBD1	NA	TRBV10-3	TRBJ1-1	TGTGCCATCAGAGGTACAGGGGTGAACACTGAAGCTTTCTTT	CAIRGTGVNTEAFF
NA	NA	TRBV28	TRBJ2-2	TGTGCCAGCAGGCGGGGTGGGGGAACCGGGGAGCTGTTTTTT	CASRRGGGTGELFF
NA	once	TRBV11-3	TRBJ2-7	TGTGCCAGCAGCTCCGCAACAGGGAGCGAGCAGTACTTC	CASSSATGSEQYF
NA	NA	TRBV2	TRBJ1-6	TGTGCCAGCAGAGCAGGGTCTGGGTCACCCCTCCACTTT	CASRAGSGSPLHF
NA	NA	TRBV14	TRBJ1-1	TGTGCCAGCAGCCCATCCCGGCGGGGGGGCCACGAAGCTTTCTTT	CASSPSRRGGHEAFF
TRBD1	NA	TRBV27	TRBJ2-1	TGTGCCAGCAGTCGAGGACAGGGGGCGAATGAGCAGTTCTTC	CASSRGQGANEQFF